The 8 T cell receptor beta chains in this list originate from one sample, sequenced in a study of control samples from healthy donors and cancer patients. TCRdb's table, derived via immunoSEQ multiplex PCR, lists solely in-frame clones and lacks some. The table lists about 100,000 clones, about 90% of them singletons. Sequencing was done on a sample of blood. These receptors originate from a woman between 45 and 65 years old in good health.

This clone was counted once. The V and J genes are TRBV18 and TRBJ1-1; no definite D call. The CDR3 is 13 amino acids. The V and J ends lost 6 bases and 8 bases respectively, with 16 bases between them. The V gene's germline CDR1 is KGHSH and CDR2 LQKENI. CDR3 amino acids: CASSPLEGAEAFF. DNA of the CDR3: TGTGCCAGCTCCCCTCTTGAGGGCGCGGAAGCTTTCTTT.

This clone showed up just once. V and J are TRBV7-8 and TRBJ2-5, with D uncertain. V dropped 8 bases and J dropped 0 bases, with 7 bases sitting between them. Looked up from germline, CDR1 is SGHVS and CDR2 is FQNEAQ. This CDR3 is built from 12 residues. CDR3 bases: TGTGCCAGCGGCAGGAACCAAGAGACCCAGTACTTC. It is translated as CASGRNQETQYF. Drawing the rest from reference TRBV7-8 and TRBJ2-5, the complete variable domain is GAGVSQSPRYKVAKRGQDVALRCDPISGHVSLFWYQQALGQGPEFLTYFQNEAQLDKSGLPSDRFFAERPEGSVSTLKIQRTQQEDSAVYLCASGRNQETQYFGPGTRLLVL.

The chain couples TRBV11-3 to TRBJ2-5, with TRBD1 identical over 7 bases. The germline V gene has CDR1 SGHNT and CDR2 YENEEA. The CDR3 consists of 15 residues. The V and J ends lost 1 base and 7 bases, in that order; junction bases with no gene match: 9. Here the CDR3 reads CASSLGGQAKGTQYF. The CDR3 bases are TGTGCCAGCAGCTTAGGAGGACAGGCCAAAGGGACCCAGTACTTC. The variable domain in full, completed from reference TRBV11-3 and TRBJ2-5, reads EAGVVQSPRYKIIEKKQPVAFWCNPISGHNTLYWYLQNLGQGPELLIRYENEEAVDDSQLPKDRFSAERLKGVDSTLKIQPAELGDSAVYLCASSLGGQAKGTQYFGPGTRLLVL.

The chain couples TRBV5-4 to TRBJ2-5; 9 nucleotides line up with TRBD1. The V gene end was trimmed by 4 bases and the J gene end by 7 bases; junction bases not matched to a gene: 14. Looked up from germline, CDR1 is SGHNT and CDR2 is YYREEE (reference sequence). The CDR3 runs 16 residues. CDR3 coding DNA: TGTGCCAGCAGCACCCCGGGACAGGGCGTAAGCTTGACCCAGTACTTC. Its protein is CASSTPGQGVSLTQYF. The full variable domain, with the rest looked up from reference TRBV5-4 and TRBJ2-5, is ETGVTQSPTHLIKTRGQQVTLRCSSQSGHNTVSWYQQALGQGPQFIFQYYREEENGRGNFPPRFSGLQFPNYSSELNVNALELDDSALYLCASSTPGQGVSLTQYFGPGTRLLVL.

V gene TRBV7-2 combines with J gene TRBJ2-5; possible D gene TRBD2, 6 bases. CDR1 and CDR2 (germline): SGHTA, FQGNSA. CDR3 size: 15 residues. The V end lost 1 base, the J end lost 4 bases, and 13 bases lay between the germline ends. The CDR3 DNA is TGTGCCAGCAGCTTAGGTTTGGGAGGAAGAGAGACCCAGTACTTC. Encoded protein: CASSLGLGGRETQYF.

This sequence joins TRBV6-5 and TRBJ1-1, with 7 bases identical to TRBD1. Trimming at V came to 6 bases and at J to 4 bases, leaving 11 bases not matched to a gene. The CDR3 length is 15 residues. Germline V gene sequence: CDR1 MNHEY, CDR2 SVGAGI. In DNA, the CDR3 is TGTGCCAGCAGCGACCCCGACAGGGCGCGCACTGAAGCTTTCTTT. This encodes CASSDPDRARTEAFF.

This sequence joins TRBV11-1 and TRBJ2-3; TRBD1 matches at 8 bases. V was clipped by 5 bases and J by 6 bases; unmatched bases: 4. Per germline, CDR1 SGHAT and CDR2 FQDESV (reference sequence). The CDR3 is 13 residues long. The chain's CDR3 is CASSVTGGDTQYF. In DNA form, the CDR3 reads TGTGCCAGCAGCGTAACAGGGGGGGATACGCAGTATTTT.

The rearrangement joins TRBV24-1 to TRBJ2-2; no clear D. V was trimmed by 0 bases and J by 1 base, leaving 2 bases between them. Germline values: CDR1 KGHDR, CDR2 SFDVKD. The CDR3 totals 14 residues. Here the CDR3 reads CATSDLWNTGELFF. For the CDR3, the DNA is TGTGCCACCAGTGATTTGTGGAACACCGGGGAGCTGTTTTTT.